This entry is about one T cell receptor beta chain. Only in-frame clones appear in the TCRdb table, and some are missing; sequencing was by immunoSEQ multiplex PCR. The data hold 70,000 to 90,000 clones, with approximately 91% observed a single time. Systemic immunosuppression or a history of autoimmune disease excluded patients. Blood sampling was done at baseline, cycle 4 day 1, and cycle 7 day 1. The data originate from a study of OX40 agonist ivuxolimab in advanced cancers. As for the study in general: Clinicians treated patients with ivuxolimab, an agonistic anti-OX40 (CD134) antibody. At 82.7% male, the cohort had a mean age of about 60 years, ranging from roughly 20 to 85.

The CDR3 is 17 residues long. The sample was CD4+ or CD8+ T cells sorted from blood, taken in a trial of the OX40 agonist ivuxolimab. The chain combines TRBV21-1 with TRBJ2-2; the table's D call TRBD1 went unverified against the DNA. TRBV21-1 is termed a pseudogene. The TCR sequence derives from an adult with an advanced solid tumor such as melanoma, head and neck, liver or kidney cancer. The CDR3 nucleotides are TGTGCCAGCAGCAAAGATGAGGACAGGTACAACACCGGGGAGCTGTTTTTT. Translating it yields CASSKDEDRYNTGELFF.